The present TCR beta chain was sequenced within a study of human T cells and chemical hapten exposure (dated by TCRdb to 2020 to 2023). With regard to the full study: Libraries were pooled for sequencing, and variation in per-sample TCR yields was attributed mainly to small differences in library volumes within the pool. This study followed changes in the peripheral blood TCR repertoire in vivo during primary and secondary sensitization of alopecia patients to the hapten diphenylcyclopropenone (DPC). Both TCR alpha and TCR beta chains were sequenced from each blood RNA sample. The full study reports these points: No change with DPC sensitization was found in the number of TCRs above 1 in 1000 frequency, and no evidence of global repertoire structure alterations was found. Repeated subsampling changed both the strength of the expansion versus patch-test correlation and the threshold at which that correlation became significant.

Libraries were built with RACE. The reads were generated on a NextSeq 500. During library preparation, unique molecular identifiers were attached to individual cDNA molecules so that TCRs could be counted in a quantitative, reproducible way. As for the authors' bioinformatics: The median number of TCRs per sample was approximately 98,000, ranging from about 20,000 to 750,000. V, J and CDR3 annotation of the TCR reads was performed with the Decombinator software suite. For the PS versus PT1 abundance plots, all samples were subsampled to the same number of TCRs (28,000). Expanded TCRs were defined as absent before sensitization and observed at least eight times at the 2-week time point. TCRdb passed the public sequencing reads through fastp at Q25 and MiXCR, retaining productive beta sequences. Rows are unified per CDR3 protein, each entry keeping the most common DNA and genes. The V and J calls here are based on TCRdb, not the publication. Here the sample has 25,000 to 35,000 distinct CDR3 sequences; about 7.7% occur a single time. About 9.8% of the sample is in the top ten clones.

The sample's time point label, decoded: healthy volunteer bleed at 2 weeks. Total RNA was isolated from unfractionated whole blood collected in Tempus Blood RNA tubes. Roughly 5 healthy volunteers served as TCR sequencing controls and were bled at day 0, 2 weeks and 6 weeks. In the germline V gene (reference sequence), CDR1 corresponds to DFQATT and CDR2 to SNEGSKA. The CDR3 sequence holds 16 residues, the cysteine and phenylalanine included. The CDR3 DNA has 48 bases and is translated from base 1. The junction carries 14 bases between V and J, which are trimmed by 0 bases and 5 bases respectively. There are many counts of this clonotype. What antigen it recognizes has not been identified. Base qualities were left out, and no much larger clone turns up one base away.

The source is a human donor in good health. Some clones in this sample may be carry-over from other donors' samples. The sequencing sample was made of whole blood. The chain joins TRBV20-1 to TRBJ1-6; TRBD1 might be the D gene, on 5 matching bases. The DNA sequence follows: TGCAGTGCTAGAGAGCATCGGGGGATAGATAATTCACCCCTCCACTTT. Its product reads: CSAREHRGIDNSPLHF.